These 30 T cell receptor beta chains came from one sample sequenced in a study of OX40 agonist ivuxolimab in advanced cancers. Measured with immunoSEQ multiplex PCR; TCRdb has only the in-frame clones, and not every one. Of around 56,000 clones listed, approximately 86% are singletons. The sequencing here drew on CD4+ or CD8+ T cells sorted from blood, taken in a trial of the OX40 agonist ivuxolimab. These receptors were collected from an adult with an advanced solid tumor such as melanoma, head and neck, liver or kidney cancer.

This clone was detected only once. V and J are TRBV5-1 and TRBJ2-5, with D possibly TRBD2 on 5 matching bases. V lost 2 bases and J lost 3, with 14 bases in between. This CDR3 region has 15 residues. CDR1 and CDR2 (germline): SGHRS, YFSETQ. The CDR3 DNA reads as TGCGCCAGCAGCTTATATATTACCGGGGAAGAGACCCAGTACTTC. Translating gives CASSLYITGEETQYF.

The chain links TRBV7-9 to TRBJ2-7; D is ambiguous. CDR1 and CDR2 (germline): SEHNR, FQNEAQ (reference sequence). This CDR3 is 14 amino acids long. Trimming removed 5 bases at V and 3 bases at J, with 14 bases between. DNA of the CDR3: TGTGCCAGCAGCCCTCGTGGCAGTAACTACGAGCAGTACTTC. Protein: CASSPRGSNYEQYF.

The gene calls are TRBV11-2 and TRBJ2-3; 9 nucleotides agree with TRBD1. CDR3 length equals 16 residues. The V segment lost 4 bases and the J segment 5 bases; nucleotides outside the gene matches: 10. The germline V gene encodes CDR1 SGHAT and CDR2 FQNNGV. The CDR3 nucleotides are TGTGCCAGCAGCTCCCGCTTTGGACAGGGGTTAGATACGCAGTATTTT. Amino acids: CASSSRFGQGLDTQYF.

The genes are TRBV30 and TRBJ1-5; D gene uncertain. The ends were cut back, 4 bases at V and 7 bases at J, with 14 bases in the middle. CDR1 is GTSNPN, CDR2 SVGIG, per germline (reference sequence). The CDR3 extends over 13 amino acids. The CDR3 is CAWNAGGPQPQHF. The CDR3 DNA sequence: TGTGCCTGGAACGCGGGAGGTCCACAGCCCCAGCATTTT.

The CDR3 here is CASGTGTSVYNEQFF. CDR3 DNA: TGTGCTAGTGGCACCGGGACTAGCGTTTACAATGAGCAGTTCTTC. J is TRBJ2-1 and V is TRBV12-5; 10 bases are shared with TRBD2. V lost 6 bases to trimming and J lost 4 bases; unmatched junction nucleotides: 6. CDR1 is LGHNT and CDR2 is FRNRAP in the germline V gene. The CDR3 length is 15 residues.

This clone was counted between two and nine times. The gene calls are TRBV5-5 and TRBJ1-5; D unresolved. The CDR3 covers 14 residues. The germline V and J ends were trimmed by 5 bases and 6 bases, with 15 bases remaining between them. Germline CDR1 SGHKS, CDR2 YYEKEE (reference sequence). The CDR3 here is CASSPSKGGQPQHF. The DNA of the CDR3 is TGTGCCAGCAGTCCTTCCAAGGGAGGTCAGCCCCAGCATTTT.

V usage is TRBV9 and J usage is TRBJ2-3, with 9 bases fitting TRBD1. Looked up from germline, CDR1 is SGDLS and CDR2 is YYNGEE. V lost 0 bases and J lost 3; bases outside the gene matches: 5. The CDR3 is 16 residues long. The CDR3 loop is CASSVDPGQGTDTQYF. The CDR3 DNA reads TGTGCCAGCAGCGTAGACCCGGGACAGGGTACAGATACGCAGTATTTT.

The rearrangement uses TRBV7-2 and TRBJ2-5; D remains unclear. The CDR3 contains 14 residues. Trimming stripped 5 bases from V and 4 bases from J, with 14 bases between. CDR1 and CDR2 (germline): SGHTA, FQGNSA. CDR3 in DNA: TGTGCCAGCAGCCCCCGGTTGTCAACAGAGACCCAGTACTTC. The encoded protein is CASSPRLSTETQYF.

The chain has TRBV29-1 and TRBJ1-3; D may be TRBD1 (6 bases). V shed 4 bases and J shed 0 bases, with 13 bases lying between them. Germline values: CDR1 SQVTM, CDR2 ANQGSEA. This CDR3 contains 15 residues. The CDR3 sequence is CSVVLKTGSGNTIYF. CDR3 sequence (DNA): TGCAGCGTTGTTCTTAAGACAGGCTCTGGAAACACCATATATTTT. The full variable domain, its missing parts supplied by reference TRBV29-1 and TRBJ1-3, is SAVISQKPSRDICQRGTSLTIQCQVDSQVTMMFWYRQQPGQSLTLIATANQGSEATYESGFVIDKFPISRPNLTFSTLTVSNMSPEDSSIYLCSVVLKTGSGNTIYFGEGSWLTVV.

This chain uses TRBV4-1 with TRBJ2-7; possible D gene TRBD2, 6 bases. Deletions cut 0 bases from V and 5 bases from J, with 14 bases between. The CDR3 is made up of 15 amino acids. Germline CDR1 MGHRA, CDR2 YSYEKL. The chain's CDR3 is CASSQDRRRGDEQYF. The CDR3 coding sequence is TGCGCCAGCAGCCAAGATCGACGGAGGGGCGACGAGCAGTACTTC.

CDR3 DNA sequence: TGTGCCAGCAGCCTTAGACAGGGGGAGCAGTTCTTC. This gives the protein CASSLRQGEQFF. This chain uses TRBV7-3 with TRBJ2-1; TRBD1 matches 8 bases. V trimming: 5 bases; J trimming: 10 bases; junction bases outside the gene matches: 4. The germline CDR1 and CDR2 sequences are SGHTA and FQGTGA. The CDR3 consists of 12 residues.

The chain is built from TRBV21-1 and TRBJ2-3; the DNA was not used to check the table's D call, TRBD1. TRBV21-1 has pseudogene status. This CDR3 spans 13 amino acids. The CDR3 DNA is TGTGCCAGGGAGACAGGGGGCGCAGATACGCAGTATTTT. Translating gives CARETGGADTQYF.

The rearrangement links TRBV7-9 to TRBJ2-3, with D possibly called TRBD1 or TRBD2 (7 bases each). This CDR3 is built from 15 residues. The germline gives CDR1 SEHNR, CDR2 FQNEAQ (reference sequence). Trimming removed 4 bases from V and 0 bases from J, with 11 bases in between. CDR3 sequence: CASSSGGQSTDTQYF. CDR3 sequence (DNA): TGTGCCAGCAGCTCGGGGGGACAGAGCACAGATACGCAGTATTTT. Supplemented by reference TRBV7-9 and TRBJ2-3, the full variable domain reads DTGVSQNPRHKITKRGQNVTFRCDPISEHNRLYWYRQTLGQGPEFLTYFQNEAQLEKSRLLSDRFSAERPKGSFSTLEIQRTEQGDSAMYLCASSSGGQSTDTQYFGPGTRLTVL.

The rearrangement links TRBV29-1 to TRBJ1-4, with a tentative D call TRBD1 (6 bases). The CDR3 sequence is 13 residues long. V was cut by 6 bases and J by 4 bases, with 12 bases left in between. CDR1 is SQVTM, CDR2 ANQGSEA, per germline. DNA of the CDR3: TGCAGCGTCACCCCAGGGGTTAATGAAAAACTGTTTTTT. Protein sequence: CSVTPGVNEKLFF.

This clone was seen just once. This chain links TRBV30 with TRBJ1-1; no reliable D call. In germline, CDR1 is GTSNPN, CDR2 SVGIG (reference sequence). V shed 8 bases and J shed 4 bases, with 17 bases lying between them. The CDR3 totals 13 residues. The CDR3 reads CAGRKQRGTEAFF. CDR3 bases: TGTGCCGGACGAAAACAGCGGGGCACTGAAGCTTTCTTT.

This clone was seen just once. The chain recombines TRBV5-1 with TRBJ1-1; 7 nucleotides line up with TRBD1. Germline CDR1 is SGHRS and CDR2 is YFSETQ. Trimming cost V 6 bases and J 1 base; bases outside gene matches: 9. The CDR3 consists of 15 residues. The DNA for the CDR3 is TGCGCCAGCAACCAGGGGGAGACATCGAACACTGAAGCTTTCTTT. Translated: CASNQGETSNTEAFF.

The chain is built from TRBV27 and TRBJ1-5, with a possible D match to TRBD1 (6 bases). The germline gives CDR1 MNHEY, CDR2 SMNVEV (reference sequence). The CDR3 is 11 residues long. V was pared by 6 bases and J by 16 bases, with 16 bases between. CDR3 coding DNA: TGTGCCAGCAGAGTTATACAGGGTTCCCATTTT. Its protein product is CASRVIQGSHF.

This sequence joins TRBV28 and TRBJ2-7, with D perhaps matching TRBD1 (6 bases). Germline-derived CDR1 and CDR2 are MDHEN and SYDVKM. V was trimmed by 8 bases and J by 3 bases, leaving 17 bases between them. This CDR3 is 14 amino acids long. CDR3 region: CASEGGAVIYEQYF. The CDR3 bases are TGTGCCAGCGAAGGGGGTGCGGTAATCTACGAGCAGTACTTC.

The chain employs TRBV6-5 and TRBJ2-7; D assignment may be TRBD1 or TRBD2 (5 bases each). From germline, CDR1 is MNHEY and CDR2 SVGAGI. With 6 bases removed from V and 2 bases from J, the gap between germline ends came to 14 bases. The CDR3 spans 14 residues. CDR3 protein: CASSPRDAAYEQYF. CDR3 nucleotides: TGTGCCAGCAGCCCCCGGGACGCCGCCTACGAGCAGTACTTC.

This clone has just one count. The chain joins TRBV5-1 to TRBJ2-1; TRBD2 matches at 8 bases. The CDR3 has 15 amino acids. Germline V gene data show CDR1 as SGHRS and CDR2 as YFSETQ. V trimming: 4 bases; J trimming: 3 bases; junction bases outside the gene matches: 6. CDR3: CASSVAGNVYNEQFF. The CDR3 DNA sequence: TGCGCCAGCAGCGTAGCGGGGAACGTCTACAATGAGCAGTTCTTC.

J is TRBJ2-2 and V is TRBV7-8, with D possibly being TRBD2 (7 bases). This CDR3 contains 16 residues. The V end lost 7 bases, the J end lost 1 base, and 16 bases lay between the germline ends. Germline CDR1 SGHVS, CDR2 FQNEAQ. CDR3 nucleotides: TGTGCCAGCACCCCCCTGGGAGGGGGGAACACCGGGGAGCTGTTTTTT. Translating it yields CASTPLGGGNTGELFF. The complete variable domain, with remaining parts taken from reference TRBV7-8 and TRBJ2-2, reads GAGVSQSPRYKVAKRGQDVALRCDPISGHVSLFWYQQALGQGPEFLTYFQNEAQLDKSGLPSDRFFAERPEGSVSTLKIQRTQQEDSAVYLCASTPLGGGNTGELFFGEGSRLTVL.

The rearrangement uses TRBV19 and TRBJ2-4, with a weak D call TRBD1 (5 bases). CDR1 LNHDA and CDR2 SQIVND come from the germline V gene (reference sequence). The CDR3 is made up of 13 amino acids. The V end lost 9 bases, the J end lost 3 bases, and 12 bases lay between the germline ends. For the CDR3, the DNA is TGTGCCAGCGCAGGGCGGAGCAAAAACATTCAGTACTTC. It specifies CASAGRSKNIQYF.

The gene calls are TRBV2 and TRBJ2-5; D might be TRBD2 (6 bases). Germline V gives CDR1 SNHLY, CDR2 FYNNEI. V shed 8 bases and J shed 7 bases, with 23 bases lying between them. The CDR3 runs to 15 residues. The CDR3: CASHTSGVNWGTQYF. The CDR3 coding sequence is TGTGCCAGCCACACGTCGGGGGTTAACTGGGGGACCCAGTACTTC.

The chain employs TRBV18 and TRBJ2-1, with TRBD2 matching 10 bases. Per the germline V gene, CDR1 is KGHSH and CDR2 is LQKENI. CDR3 length: 16 residues. The J segment lost 8 bases and the V segment lost 2 bases, leaving 9 bases of the junction unmatched. The CDR3 reads CASSPRTSGGVDEQFF. The CDR3 nucleotides read TGTGCCAGCTCACCAAGGACTAGCGGAGGTGTCGATGAGCAGTTCTTC.

The chain is built from TRBV11-3 and TRBJ2-2; tentatively, D is TRBD1 (6 bases). CDR1 is SGHNT and CDR2 is YENEEA in the germline V gene. V was pared by 3 bases and J by 4 bases, with 9 bases between. The CDR3 is made up of 14 amino acids. As DNA, the CDR3 is TGTGCCAGCAGCTTGGGACACTCCACCGGGGAGCTGTTTTTT. Its protein is CASSLGHSTGELFF. Combining the CDR3 with reference TRBV11-3 and TRBJ2-2 gives the whole variable domain EAGVVQSPRYKIIEKKQPVAFWCNPISGHNTLYWYLQNLGQGPELLIRYENEEAVDDSQLPKDRFSAERLKGVDSTLKIQPAELGDSAVYLCASSLGHSTGELFFGEGSRLTVL.

V and J are TRBV19 and TRBJ1-1, with a tentative D call TRBD1 (5 bases). In germline, CDR1 is LNHDA, CDR2 SQIVND (reference sequence). This CDR3 comprises 15 residues. Trimming removed 5 bases at V and 1 base at J, with 14 bases between. The CDR3 nucleotides read TGTGCCAGTAGTGACCTCCGGGACTCGAACACTGAAGCTTTCTTT. It translates to CASSDLRDSNTEAFF.

This clone was found once. This rearrangement joins TRBV29-1 to TRBJ1-4; 9 bases fit TRBD1. V shed 6 bases, J shed 2 bases, and the junction held 7 bases outside the gene matches. The CDR3 extends over 15 amino acids. CDR1 is SQVTM, CDR2 ANQGSEA, per germline. The chain's CDR3 is CSVALTGGTNEKLFF. The CDR3 bases are TGCAGCGTCGCTCTTACAGGGGGCACTAATGAAAAACTGTTTTTT.

The gene calls are TRBV7-9 and TRBJ1-2; 7 nucleotides line up with TRBD1. This CDR3 comprises 14 residues. Trimming at V came to 5 bases and at J to 2 bases, leaving 5 bases not matched to a gene. Per the germline V gene, CDR1 is SEHNR and CDR2 is FQNEAQ (reference sequence). CDR3: CASSPTGTNYGYTF. DNA for the CDR3: TGTGCCAGCAGCCCGACAGGGACGAACTATGGCTACACCTTC.

This chain joins TRBV28 and TRBJ2-1, with D perhaps TRBD2 (6 bases). The V gene's germline CDR1 is MDHEN and CDR2 SYDVKM. V lost 5 bases, J lost 3 bases, and 14 bases lay in between. The CDR3 spans 15 residues. CDR3 region: CASSHGGSVYNEQFF. In nucleotides, the CDR3 is TGTGCCAGCAGTCACGGGGGTAGCGTCTACAATGAGCAGTTCTTC.

V usage is TRBV19 and J usage is TRBJ2-1, with D possibly being TRBD1 or TRBD2 (5 bases each). This CDR3 comprises 15 residues. V lost 6 bases and J lost 5, with 17 bases in between. The germline CDR1 and CDR2 sequences are LNHDA and SQIVND (reference sequence). The CDR3 is CASSPERGRNNEQFF. CDR3 in DNA: TGTGCCAGTAGCCCAGAGAGGGGAAGGAACAATGAGCAGTTCTTC.